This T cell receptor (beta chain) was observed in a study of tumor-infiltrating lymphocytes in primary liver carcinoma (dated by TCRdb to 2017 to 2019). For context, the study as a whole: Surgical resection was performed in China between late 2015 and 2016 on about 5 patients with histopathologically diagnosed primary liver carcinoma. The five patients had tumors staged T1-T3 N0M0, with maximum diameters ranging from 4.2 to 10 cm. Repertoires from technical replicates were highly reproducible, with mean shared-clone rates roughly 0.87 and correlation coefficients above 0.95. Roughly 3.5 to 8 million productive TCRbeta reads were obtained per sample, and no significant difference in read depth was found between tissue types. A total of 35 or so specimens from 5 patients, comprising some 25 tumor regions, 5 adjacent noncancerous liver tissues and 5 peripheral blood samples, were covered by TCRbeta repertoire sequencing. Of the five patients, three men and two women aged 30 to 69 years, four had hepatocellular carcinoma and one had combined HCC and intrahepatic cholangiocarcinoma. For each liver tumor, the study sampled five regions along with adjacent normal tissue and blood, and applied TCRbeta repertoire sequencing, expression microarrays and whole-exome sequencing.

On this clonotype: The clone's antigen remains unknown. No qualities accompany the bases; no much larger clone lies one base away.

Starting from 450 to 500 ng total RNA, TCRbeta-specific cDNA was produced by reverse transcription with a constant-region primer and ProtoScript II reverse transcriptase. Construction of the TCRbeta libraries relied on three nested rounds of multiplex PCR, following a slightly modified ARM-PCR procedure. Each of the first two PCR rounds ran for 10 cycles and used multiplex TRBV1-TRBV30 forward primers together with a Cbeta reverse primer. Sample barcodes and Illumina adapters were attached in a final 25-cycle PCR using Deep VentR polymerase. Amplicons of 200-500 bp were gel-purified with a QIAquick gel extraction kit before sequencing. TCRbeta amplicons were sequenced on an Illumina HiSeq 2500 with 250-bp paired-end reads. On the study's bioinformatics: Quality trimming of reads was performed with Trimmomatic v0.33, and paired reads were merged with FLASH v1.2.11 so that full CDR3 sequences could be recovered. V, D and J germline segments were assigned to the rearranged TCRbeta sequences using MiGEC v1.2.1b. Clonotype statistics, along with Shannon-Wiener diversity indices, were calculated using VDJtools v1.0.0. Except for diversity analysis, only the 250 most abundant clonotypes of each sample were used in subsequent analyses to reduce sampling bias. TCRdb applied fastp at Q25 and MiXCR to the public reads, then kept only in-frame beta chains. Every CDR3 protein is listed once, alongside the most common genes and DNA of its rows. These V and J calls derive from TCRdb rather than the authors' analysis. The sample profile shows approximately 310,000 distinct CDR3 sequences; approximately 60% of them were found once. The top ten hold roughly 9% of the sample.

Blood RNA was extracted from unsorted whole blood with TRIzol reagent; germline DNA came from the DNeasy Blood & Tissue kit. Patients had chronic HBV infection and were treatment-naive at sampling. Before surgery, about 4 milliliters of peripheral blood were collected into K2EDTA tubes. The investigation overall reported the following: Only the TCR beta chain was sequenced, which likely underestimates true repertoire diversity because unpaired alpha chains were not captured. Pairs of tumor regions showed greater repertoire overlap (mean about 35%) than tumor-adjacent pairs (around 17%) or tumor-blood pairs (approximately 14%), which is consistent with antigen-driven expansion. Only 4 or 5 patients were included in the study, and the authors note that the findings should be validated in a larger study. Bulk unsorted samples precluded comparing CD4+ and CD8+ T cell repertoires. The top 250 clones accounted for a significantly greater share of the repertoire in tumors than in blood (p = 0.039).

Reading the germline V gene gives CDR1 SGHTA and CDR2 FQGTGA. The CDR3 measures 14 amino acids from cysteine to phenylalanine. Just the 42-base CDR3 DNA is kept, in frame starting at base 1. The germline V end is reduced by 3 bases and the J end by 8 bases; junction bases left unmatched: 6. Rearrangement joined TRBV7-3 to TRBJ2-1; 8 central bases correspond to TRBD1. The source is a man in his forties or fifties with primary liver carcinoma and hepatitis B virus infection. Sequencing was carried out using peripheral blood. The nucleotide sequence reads TGTGCCAGCAGCTTCTACTCGGACAGGGATGAGCAGTTCTTC. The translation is CASSFYSDRDEQFF.